A single sample gave rise to the 21 T cell receptor beta chains below, sequenced in a study of read filtering for tumor transcriptome and immune sequencing (dated by TCRdb to the early 2020s). Sequencing took place on an Illumina HiSeq 4000. Starting from 400 ng RNA, TCR libraries were constructed with the Immunoverse kit using molecular barcoded adaptors that cover the alpha/delta and beta/gamma chains. In-frame beta chains were kept once TCRdb had trimmed the public reads at Q25 with fastp and called clones with MiXCR. All rows with the same CDR3 protein become a single entry with the most common DNA and genes. Present in this sample are 50,000 to 65,000 distinct CDR3 sequences, roughly 19% of which were seen just once. Clones ranked in the top ten supply roughly a tenth of the sample. Specimen: a population of CD138-negative cells sorted from bone marrow. What the cell subset or site label conveys for this sample: bone marrow mononuclear cells depleted of CD138+ plasma/myeloma cells by negative magnetic selection. These receptors were obtained from a donor older than 35 with multiple myeloma.

This clonotype was counted at least ten times. The chain recombines TRBV12-3 or TRBV12-4 with TRBJ2-5; 7 nucleotides agree with TRBD1. Trimming took 4 bases from V and 5 from J; bases not matched to a gene: 10. The CDR3 extends over 15 amino acids. CDR3 sequence (DNA): TGTGCCAGCAGTTCCTACAGGGGCGGTCGGGAGACCCAGTACTTC. This codes for CASSSYRGGRETQYF.

For this clonotype: Just one base apart from a much larger clone, this may be a read error. The rearrangement joins TRBV5-4 to TRBJ1-1, with D possibly matching TRBD1 (5 bases). Germline V gives CDR1 SGHNT, CDR2 YYREEE (reference sequence). The CDR3 has 13 amino acids. CDR3: CASGLRRVTEAFF. The DNA for the CDR3 is TGTGCCAGCGGCTTGCGCAGGGTCACTGAAGCTTTCTTT.

This clonotype occurred many times. CDR3 bases: TGCAGCGTCCTTGAACCGGGACTTGGGGAGACCCAGTACTTC. Translated: CSVLEPGLGETQYF. The chain is built from TRBV29-1 and TRBJ2-5; TRBD2 is a possible D gene (6 bases). This CDR3 has 14 amino acids. Germline assignment: CDR1 SQVTM and CDR2 ANQGSEA. The V end lost 6 bases, the J end lost 5 bases, and 19 bases lay between the germline ends.

In this sample, this clonotype turned up many times. This rearrangement joins TRBV28 to TRBJ2-7; D not resolved. V was trimmed by 6 bases and J by 2 bases, leaving 11 bases between them. CDR1 and CDR2 (germline): MDHEN, SYDVKM. This CDR3 is 13 amino acids long. DNA for the CDR3: TGTGCCAGCAGACCATGGGGTGCCTACGAGCAGTACTTC. Translating gives CASRPWGAYEQYF.

There are many counts of this clonotype. The chain uses TRBV29-1 and TRBJ2-5, with unresolved D. Germline V CDR1 and CDR2: SQVTM, ANQGSEA. This CDR3 is built from 13 residues. Trimming removed 6 bases at V and 5 bases at J, with 16 bases between. The DNA of the CDR3 is TGCAGCGTAACGAGTTATGGTGCGGAGACCCAGTACTTC. Translation gives CSVTSYGAETQYF.

There are many counts of this clonotype. The chain is built from TRBV25-1 and TRBJ2-1; D is ambiguous. The CDR3 extends over 16 amino acids. V gave up 5 bases and J gave up 3 bases, with 17 bases separating them. CDR1 and CDR2 (germline): MGHDK, SYGVNS. The CDR3 sequence is CASSPGGRQIYNEQFF. CDR3 bases: TGTGCCAGCAGTCCCGGTGGTCGGCAAATCTACAATGAGCAGTTCTTC.

This clonotype was seen a handful of times. The rearrangement links TRBV6-6 to TRBJ2-2; TRBD2 matches 14 bases. The CDR3 has 21 residues. V dropped 2 bases and J dropped 4; count of bases not matched to a gene: 15. Germline V gives CDR1 MNHNY, CDR2 SVGAGI (reference sequence). The CDR3: CASSYLGTSGGPNRATGELFF. The CDR3 DNA reads TGTGCCAGCAGTTACCTAGGGACTAGCGGGGGACCCAACCGGGCCACCGGGGAGCTGTTTTTT.

Ten or more counts support this clonotype. The chain joins TRBV27 to TRBJ2-7; no firm D call. CDR1 and CDR2 (germline): MNHEY, SMNVEV (reference sequence). This CDR3 has 15 amino acids. Trimming took 4 bases from V and 3 from J, leaving 16 bases between them. CDR3 DNA: TGTGCCAGCAGTTACCGCATAGGCCAACGCTACGAGCAGTACTTC. It is translated as CASSYRIGQRYEQYF.

This clonotype was recorded many times. J is TRBJ2-3 and V is TRBV9, with 9 bases that match TRBD2. The CDR3 is 15 residues long. With 1 base clipped from V and 7 bases from J, the junction kept 7 bases outside the gene matches. Germline loops: CDR1 SGDLS, CDR2 YYNGEE. The CDR3 here is CASSVRAGGPYTQYF. DNA of the CDR3: TGTGCCAGCAGCGTAAGGGCGGGGGGGCCTTATACGCAGTATTTT. Full variable domain (outside the CDR3, taken from reference TRBV9 and TRBJ2-3): DSGVTQTPKHLITATGQRVTLRCSPRSGDLSVYWYQQSLDQGLQFLIQYYNGEERAKGNILERFSAQQFPDLHSELNLSSLELGDSALYFCASSVRAGGPYTQYFGPGTRLTVL.

This clonotype was found a few times. In DNA form, the CDR3 reads TGCGCCAGCAGGTCCGGCCCGGGTAGCTCCTACGAGCAGTACTTC. Translating it yields CASRSGPGSSYEQYF. The chain has TRBV5-1 and TRBJ2-7; D gene ambiguous. The CDR3 has 15 amino acids. Germline CDR1 is SGHRS and CDR2 is YFSETQ. The V and J ends lost 5 bases and 0 bases respectively, with 15 bases between them.

This clonotype has ten or more counts. The chain combines TRBV29-1 with TRBJ1-1; possibly TRBD1 for D (5 bases). Germline V gene data show CDR1 as SQVTM and CDR2 as ANQGSEA. Between the trimmed V and J ends, which lost 7 bases and 6 bases, there was a span of 21 bases. The CDR3 has 14 amino acids. CDR3 protein: CSGLIRRRDPEAFF. CDR3 nucleotides: TGCAGCGGACTGATTAGGCGTAGGGACCCTGAAGCTTTCTTT.

In its sample, this clonotype was seen many times. The junction and the germline gene differ at one end; a read error may be behind it. The V call is TRBV19, the J call TRBJ2-1, with 13 bases lining up with TRBD2. Germline loops: CDR1 LNHDA, CDR2 SQIVND (reference sequence). The CDR3 has 17 amino acids. CDR3 amino acids: CASSPRTSGSGYGEQSF. The CDR3 DNA follows: TGTGCCAGTAGTCCCCGGACTAGCGGGAGCGGATACGGTGAGCAGTCCTTC. Variable domain in full (rest from reference TRBV19 and TRBJ2-1): DGGITQSPKYLFRKEGQNVTLSCEQNLNHDAMYWYRQDPGQGLRLIYYSQIVNDFQKGDIAEGYSVSREKKESFPLTVTSAQKNPTAFYLCASSPRTSGSGYGEQSFGPGTRLTVL.

Regarding this clonotype: One end of the junction does not line up with germline, which may come from a read error. The chain recombines TRBV6-6 with TRBJ2-7; D gene uncertain. Germline-derived CDR1 and CDR2 are MNHNY and SVGAGI (reference sequence). CDR3 length: 15 amino acids. The CDR3: CASSPDRRFIYVQYF. As DNA, the CDR3 is TGTGCCAGCAGTCCCGACCGGAGATTTATTTACGTGCAGTACTTC.

This clonotype was picked up one time. V is TRBV6-5 and J is TRBJ2-1; perhaps TRBD2 as D (6 bases). The germline V and J ends were trimmed by 5 bases and 2 bases, with 13 bases remaining between them. This CDR3 is built from 15 residues. Germline V CDR1 and CDR2: MNHEY, SVGAGI. CDR3: CASSTGLGTYNEQFF. As DNA, the CDR3 is TGTGCCAGCAGTACGGGACTGGGGACCTACAATGAGCAGTTCTTC.

The CDR3 is CSIVSTDTQYF. DNA for the CDR3: TGTTCCATCGTCTCTACAGATACGCAGTATTTT. The V and J genes are TRBV13 and TRBJ2-3; no reliable D call. This CDR3 is 11 amino acids long. Germline assignment: CDR1 PRHDT and CDR2 FYEKMQ (reference sequence).

This clonotype was recorded at least ten times. The CDR3 region is CSVGTSGKLEQFF. Written as DNA, the CDR3 is TGCAGCGTTGGGACTAGCGGGAAGCTTGAGCAGTTCTTC. This chain uses TRBV29-1 with TRBJ2-1, with 12 bases matching TRBD2. The CDR3 runs 13 residues. Looked up from germline, CDR1 is SQVTM and CDR2 is ANQGSEA. After removal of 4 bases from V and 9 bases from J, the junction contained 4 bases not matched to a gene.

This clonotype was counted at least ten times. The CDR3 here is CASSTGTSFIDEQFF. The CDR3 DNA sequence: TGCGCCAGCAGTACCGGGACTAGCTTTATAGATGAGCAGTTCTTC. The chain recombines TRBV5-1 with TRBJ2-1, with 9 bases identical to TRBD2. With 5 bases clipped from V and 8 bases from J, the junction kept 11 bases outside the gene matches. Germline CDR1 is SGHRS and CDR2 is YFSETQ. The CDR3 is made up of 15 amino acids.

The sample holds many counts of this clonotype. V is TRBV6-2 or TRBV6-3 and J is TRBJ2-1, with D maybe TRBD2 (5 bases). Between the trimmed V and J ends, which lost 8 bases and 0 bases, there was a span of 11 bases. Germline V gene lookup returns CDR1 MNHEY and CDR2 SVGEGT. CDR3 length: 14 residues. The CDR3 loop is CASCPGSSYNEQFF. The DNA of the CDR3 is TGTGCCAGCTGTCCGGGGAGCTCCTACAATGAGCAGTTCTTC.

With regard to this clonotype: A much larger clone differs by one base, so this may be a read error. V is TRBV7-9 and J is TRBJ2-7, with D possibly matching TRBD2 (7 bases). The CDR3 runs to 17 residues. CDR1 is SEHNR, CDR2 FQNEAQ, per germline (reference sequence). Trimming shortened V by 5 bases and J by 2 bases, and 22 bases separated the two germline ends. The CDR3 coding sequence is TGTGCCAGCAGCAATTTTCCCAGGCGGGGGCTCCCCTACGAGCAGTACTTC. This translates into CASSNFPRRGLPYEQYF.

As concerns this clonotype: The conserved closing phenylalanine or tryptophan is absent in this CDR3, likely reflecting a read error. The rearrangement joins TRBV7-8 to TRBJ2-1; no definite D call. Per germline, CDR1 SGHVS and CDR2 FQNEAQ. CDR3 length equals 17 residues. Trimming took 2 bases from V and 4 from J, leaving 18 bases between them. CDR3 protein: CASSLSARPAPYNEQFL. CDR3 nucleotide sequence: TGTGCCAGCAGCTTATCGGCCAGGCCCGCTCCTTACAATGAGCAGTTCCTC.

There are many counts of this clonotype. The chain couples TRBV10-3 to TRBJ1-4; D is unresolved. This CDR3 is 13 amino acids long. The V gene lost 2 bases and the J gene lost 5 bases, with 6 bases spanning the gap. CDR1 is ENHRY, CDR2 SYGVKD, per germline. The CDR3 is CAISEGLNEKLFF. In DNA form, the CDR3 reads TGTGCCATCAGTGAGGGCCTGAATGAAAAACTGTTTTTT.